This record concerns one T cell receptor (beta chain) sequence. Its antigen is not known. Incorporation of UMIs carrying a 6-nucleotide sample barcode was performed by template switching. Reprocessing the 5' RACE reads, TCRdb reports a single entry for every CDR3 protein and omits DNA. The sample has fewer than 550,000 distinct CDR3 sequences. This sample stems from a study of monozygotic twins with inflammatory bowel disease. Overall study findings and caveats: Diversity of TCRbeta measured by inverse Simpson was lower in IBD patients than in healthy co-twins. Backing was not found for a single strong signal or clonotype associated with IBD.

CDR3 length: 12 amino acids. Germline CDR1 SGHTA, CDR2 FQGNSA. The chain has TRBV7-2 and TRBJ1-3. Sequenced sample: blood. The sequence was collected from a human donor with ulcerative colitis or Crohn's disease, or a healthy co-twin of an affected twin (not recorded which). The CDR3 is CASSMPRNTIYF.